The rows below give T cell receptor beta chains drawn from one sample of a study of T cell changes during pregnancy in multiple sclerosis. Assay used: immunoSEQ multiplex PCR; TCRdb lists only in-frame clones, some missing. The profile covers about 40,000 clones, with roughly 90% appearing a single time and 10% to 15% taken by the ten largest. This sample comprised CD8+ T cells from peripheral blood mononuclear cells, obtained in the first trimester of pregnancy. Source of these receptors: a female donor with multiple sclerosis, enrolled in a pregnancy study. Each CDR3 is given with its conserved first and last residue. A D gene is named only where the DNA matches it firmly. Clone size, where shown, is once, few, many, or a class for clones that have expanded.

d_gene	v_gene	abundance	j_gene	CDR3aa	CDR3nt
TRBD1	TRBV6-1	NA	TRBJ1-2	CASSPGTGNYGYTF	TGTGCCAGCAGTCCCGGGACAGGGAACTATGGCTACACCTTC
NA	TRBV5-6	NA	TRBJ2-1	CASSLISRSYNEQFF	TGTGCCAGCAGCTTAATTAGCCGCTCCTACAATGAGCAGTTCTTC
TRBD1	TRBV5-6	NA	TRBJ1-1	CASSSGTVTEAFF	TGTGCCAGCAGCTCTGGGACAGTCACTGAAGCTTTCTTT
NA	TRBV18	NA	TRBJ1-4	CASSPREGYEKLFF	TGTGCCAGCTCCCCCCGAGAGGGTTATGAAAAACTGTTTTTT
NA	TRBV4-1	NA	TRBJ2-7	CASSQGQAPYEQYF	TGCGCCAGCAGCCAAGGGCAGGCCCCCTACGAGCAGTACTTC
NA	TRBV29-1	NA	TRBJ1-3	CSVEDRRAGGNTIYF	TGCAGCGTTGAAGATCGCAGGGCCGGCGGAAACACCATATATTTT
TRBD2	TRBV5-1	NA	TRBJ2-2	CASSLGPAGARTGELFF	TGCGCCAGCAGCTTAGGTCCAGCGGGGGCCCGGACCGGGGAGCTGTTTTTT
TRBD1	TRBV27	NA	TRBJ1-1	CASSFYDRGTEAFF	TGTGCCAGCAGTTTCTACGACAGGGGCACTGAAGCTTTCTTT
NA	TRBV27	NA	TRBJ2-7	CASSRGTPYEQYF	TGTGCCAGCAGTCGCGGGACCCCCTACGAGCAGTACTTC
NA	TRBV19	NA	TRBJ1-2	CASSMVLTANYGYTF	TGTGCCAGTAGTATGGTTCTAACGGCTAACTATGGCTACACCTTC
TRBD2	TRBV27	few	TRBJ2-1	CASSGASGGLDEQFF	TGTGCCAGCAGCGGGGCTAGCGGGGGGCTAGATGAGCAGTTCTTC
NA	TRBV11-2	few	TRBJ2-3	CASSKTAGAVADTQYF	TGTGCCAGCAGCAAAACGGCGGGGGCGGTGGCAGATACGCAGTATTTT
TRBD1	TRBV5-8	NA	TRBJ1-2	CASSGTRQGIYYGYTF	TGTGCCAGCAGCGGAACGAGACAGGGGATCTACTATGGCTACACCTTC
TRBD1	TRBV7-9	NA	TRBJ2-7	CASSFSTGAYEQYF	TGTGCCAGCAGCTTTTCAACAGGGGCGTACGAGCAGTACTTC
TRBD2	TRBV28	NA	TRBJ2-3	CASRPLLAGEDTQYF	TGTGCCAGCCGTCCTCTGCTAGCGGGGGAAGATACGCAGTATTTT
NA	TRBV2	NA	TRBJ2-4	CASSERASLAKNIQYF	TGTGCCAGCAGTGAGCGGGCTAGCCTAGCCAAAAACATCCAGTACTTC
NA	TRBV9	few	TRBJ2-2	CASSRQGTPGELFF	TGTGCCAGCAGCCGGCAGGGGACCCCCGGGGAGCTGTTTTTT
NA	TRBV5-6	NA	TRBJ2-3	CASSFGTDTQYF	TGTGCCAGCAGCTTCGGCACAGATACGCAGTATTTT
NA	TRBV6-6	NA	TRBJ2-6	CAATLSGANVLTF	TGTGCCGCGACTCTATCTGGGGCCAACGTCCTGACTTTC
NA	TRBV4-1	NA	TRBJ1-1	CASSQPSGQNTEAFF	TGCGCCAGCAGCCAACCCTCAGGGCAGAACACTGAAGCTTTCTTT
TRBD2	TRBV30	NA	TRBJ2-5	CAWSVSGGTEETQYF	TGTGCCTGGAGTGTTAGCGGGGGAACAGAAGAGACCCAGTACTTC
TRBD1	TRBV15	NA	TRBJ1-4	CATSEDRGYEKLFF	TGTGCCACCAGCGAGGACAGGGGATATGAAAAACTGTTTTTT
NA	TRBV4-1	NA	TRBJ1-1	CASSLVGQNTEAFF	TGCGCCAGCAGTCTTGTCGGACAAAACACTGAAGCTTTCTTT
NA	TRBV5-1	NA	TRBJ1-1	CASSFYPLGRVPTEAFF	TGCGCCAGCAGCTTCTACCCCTTAGGCAGGGTCCCCACTGAAGCTTTCTTT
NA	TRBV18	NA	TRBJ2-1	CASSPNSYNEQFF	TGTGCCAGCTCACCTAACTCCTACAATGAGCAGTTCTTC
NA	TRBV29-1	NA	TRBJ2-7	CSVDTGYEQYF	TGCAGCGTTGATACCGGCTACGAGCAGTACTTC